These T cell receptor beta chains were read from a single sample in a study of blood T cell repertoires in COVID-19. Profiled with immunoSEQ multiplex PCR; TCRdb holds only in-frame clones, not every one. The sample has approximately 85,000 clones; 70% to 90% are singletons. Sequenced: peripheral blood. These receptors originate from a man between 45 and 60 years old with active or convalescent COVID-19. The CDR3 runs from the conserved cysteine through the conserved F or W. Each record gives: V gene, J gene, D gene, clone size, CDR3 DNA, CDR3 protein. A D gene is named only where the DNA matches it firmly. Size values are once, few and many counts, or a class for expanded clones, and some rows have none.

v_call: TRBV30; j_call: TRBJ1-6; d_call: NA; clone_size: NA; cdr3_nt: TGTGCCTGGAGTGTACTAGTGGGGGCGAATTCACCCCTCCACTTT; cdr3_aa: CAWSVLVGANSPLHF
v_call: TRBV12-3/TRBV12-4; j_call: TRBJ1-3; d_call: NA; clone_size: NA; cdr3_nt: TGTGCCAGCAGTTTGCGAGGAAACACCATATATTTT; cdr3_aa: CASSLRGNTIYF
v_call: TRBV2; j_call: TRBJ2-2; d_call: TRBD1; clone_size: once; cdr3_nt: TGTGCCAGCGGACAGGGGAACACCGGGGAGCTGTTTTTT; cdr3_aa: CASGQGNTGELFF
v_call: TRBV15; j_call: TRBJ2-3; d_call: TRBD1; clone_size: NA; cdr3_nt: TGTGCCACCAGCAGAGATGGGACAGGGGGGAGCACAGATACGCAGTATTTT; cdr3_aa: CATSRDGTGGSTDTQYF
v_call: TRBV29-1; j_call: TRBJ1-1; d_call: NA; clone_size: NA; cdr3_nt: TGCAGCGCCGAGGGAGGGGCCAACACTGAAGCTTTCTTT; cdr3_aa: CSAEGGANTEAFF
v_call: TRBV2; j_call: TRBJ2-1; d_call: TRBD2; clone_size: NA; cdr3_nt: TGTGCCAGCAGTAAAGCGGGAGCGCTTAATGAGCAGTTCTTC; cdr3_aa: CASSKAGALNEQFF
v_call: TRBV18; j_call: TRBJ2-1; d_call: NA; clone_size: NA; cdr3_nt: TGTGCCAGCTCACTAGCTCGGAATGAGCAGTTCTTC; cdr3_aa: CASSLARNEQFF
v_call: TRBV6-5; j_call: TRBJ2-7; d_call: TRBD2; clone_size: NA; cdr3_nt: TGTGCCAGCAGACTAGCGGGGCCCTACGAGCAGTACTTC; cdr3_aa: CASRLAGPYEQYF
v_call: TRBV7-8; j_call: TRBJ2-3; d_call: NA; clone_size: NA; cdr3_nt: TGTGCCAGCAGCTTAGCACAGGGAGGCACAGATACGCAGTATTTT; cdr3_aa: CASSLAQGGTDTQYF
v_call: TRBV13; j_call: TRBJ1-2; d_call: NA; clone_size: NA; cdr3_nt: TGTGCCAGCAGCTCAATACGGACAGAGAACTATGGCTACACCTTC; cdr3_aa: CASSSIRTENYGYTF
v_call: TRBV5-1; j_call: TRBJ1-1; d_call: TRBD1; clone_size: NA; cdr3_nt: TGCGCCAGCAGCCCCATCAGGGACAGCAGCACTGAAGCTTTCTTT; cdr3_aa: CASSPIRDSSTEAFF
v_call: TRBV18; j_call: TRBJ1-5; d_call: NA; clone_size: NA; cdr3_nt: TGTGCCAGCTCACCCGATGGAGACCGCGGGGGCAGGGGCAATCAGCCCCAGCATTTT; cdr3_aa: CASSPDGDRGGRGNQPQHF
v_call: TRBV11-2; j_call: TRBJ1-4; d_call: NA; clone_size: NA; cdr3_nt: TGTGCCAGCAGCTCTAGTGGACTGATTGCAACTAATGAAAAACTGTTTTTT; cdr3_aa: CASSSSGLIATNEKLFF
v_call: TRBV7-6; j_call: TRBJ2-5; d_call: TRBD1; clone_size: once; cdr3_nt: TGTGCCAGCAGCTACAGGACAGGCGCGGAGACCCAGTACTTC; cdr3_aa: CASSYRTGAETQYF
v_call: TRBV11-3; j_call: TRBJ2-2; d_call: NA; clone_size: NA; cdr3_nt: TGTGCCAGCAGCCAACAGTACGCGAACACCGGGGAGCTGTTTTTT; cdr3_aa: CASSQQYANTGELFF
v_call: TRBV7-2; j_call: TRBJ2-4; d_call: NA; clone_size: NA; cdr3_nt: TGTGCCAGCAGCCTCCGGGGTGGAACCATTCAGTACTTC; cdr3_aa: CASSLRGGTIQYF
v_call: TRBV5-4; j_call: TRBJ1-3; d_call: TRBD1; clone_size: once; cdr3_nt: TGTGCCAGCAGCTTGACAGGGGGCAATCTTTTTGGAAACACCATATATTTT; cdr3_aa: CASSLTGGNLFGNTIYF
v_call: TRBV19; j_call: TRBJ1-1; d_call: TRBD1; clone_size: NA; cdr3_nt: TGTGCCAGTAGTCGCAGGGGGCGCACTGAAGCTTTCTTT; cdr3_aa: CASSRRGRTEAFF
v_call: TRBV19; j_call: TRBJ1-1; d_call: TRBD1; clone_size: NA; cdr3_nt: TGTGCCAGTAGCCTCCGCTTTGAGGGGGCGCGATCTCGGAACACTGAAGCTTTCTTT; cdr3_aa: CASSLRFEGARSRNTEAFF
v_call: TRBV5-6; j_call: TRBJ2-2; d_call: TRBD1; clone_size: NA; cdr3_nt: TGTGCCAGCACCTGGACAGGGGACCCCACCGGGGAGCTGTTTTTT; cdr3_aa: CASTWTGDPTGELFF
v_call: TRBV7-2; j_call: TRBJ2-4; d_call: TRBD2; clone_size: NA; cdr3_nt: TGTGCCAGCAGCTCACGACTAGCGGGGGTAAACATTCAGTACTTC; cdr3_aa: CASSSRLAGVNIQYF
v_call: TRBV5-6; j_call: TRBJ1-1; d_call: NA; clone_size: NA; cdr3_nt: TGTGCCAGCAGCAGAGGGGGTAGCACTGAAGCTTTCTTT; cdr3_aa: CASSRGGSTEAFF
v_call: TRBV9; j_call: TRBJ2-3; d_call: TRBD2; clone_size: NA; cdr3_nt: TGTGCCAGCAGCGCGCTAGCGGGGGGTTCCACAGATACGCAGTATTTT; cdr3_aa: CASSALAGGSTDTQYF
v_call: TRBV27; j_call: TRBJ2-2; d_call: TRBD2; clone_size: medium-sized; cdr3_nt: TGTGCCAGCAGTTTATTTAGCGGGGGGGCCGGGGAGCTGTTTTTT; cdr3_aa: CASSLFSGGAGELFF
v_call: TRBV30; j_call: TRBJ1-6; d_call: NA; clone_size: NA; cdr3_nt: TGTGCCTGGGAACGGGGTTCACCCCTCCACTTT; cdr3_aa: CAWERGSPLHF
v_call: TRBV5-1; j_call: TRBJ2-1; d_call: NA; clone_size: NA; cdr3_nt: TGCGCCAGCAGCTTGAGGCGGAGCTCCTACAATGAGCAGTTCTTC; cdr3_aa: CASSLRRSSYNEQFF
v_call: TRBV5-4; j_call: TRBJ1-6; d_call: TRBD1; clone_size: NA; cdr3_nt: TGTGCCAGCAGCTTGAGGGACAGGGCGGTAGGTAATTCACCCCTCCACTTT; cdr3_aa: CASSLRDRAVGNSPLHF
v_call: TRBV7-9; j_call: TRBJ2-1; d_call: TRBD1; clone_size: NA; cdr3_nt: TGTGCCAGCTTCGGACAGGGATGGCATGAGCAGTTCTTC; cdr3_aa: CASFGQGWHEQFF
v_call: TRBV9; j_call: TRBJ1-6; d_call: NA; clone_size: NA; cdr3_nt: TGTGCCAGCAGCGCCCGGACGCCTCGGGGATCACCCCTCCACTTT; cdr3_aa: CASSARTPRGSPLHF
v_call: TRBV3-1/TRBV3-2; j_call: TRBJ1-3; d_call: NA; clone_size: NA; cdr3_nt: TGTGCCAGCAGCCAAGATTTTCTCTCTGGAAACACCATATATTTT; cdr3_aa: CASSQDFLSGNTIYF
v_call: TRBV6-1; j_call: TRBJ1-3; d_call: TRBD1; clone_size: NA; cdr3_nt: TGTGCCAGCAGTGCGACAGGGTTTTCCGGAAACACCATATATTTT; cdr3_aa: CASSATGFSGNTIYF
v_call: TRBV2; j_call: TRBJ1-5; d_call: TRBD1; clone_size: few; cdr3_nt: TGTGCCAGCAGTGACCGACAGGGCGGTAGCAATCAGCCCCAGCATTTT; cdr3_aa: CASSDRQGGSNQPQHF
v_call: TRBV10-3; j_call: TRBJ2-3; d_call: TRBD1; clone_size: NA; cdr3_nt: TGTGCCATCAATCAGGGACAGGGGGCGACAGATACGCAGTATTTT; cdr3_aa: CAINQGQGATDTQYF
v_call: TRBV5-1; j_call: TRBJ2-2; d_call: NA; clone_size: NA; cdr3_nt: TGCGCCAGCAGCTTAGACGGGGGAGCCGGGGAGCTGTTTTTT; cdr3_aa: CASSLDGGAGELFF
v_call: TRBV3-1/TRBV3-2; j_call: TRBJ2-1; d_call: TRBD2; clone_size: NA; cdr3_nt: TGTGCCAGCAGCCAGCCCCTAGCGGGAGGTTCCTACAATGAGCAGTTCTTC; cdr3_aa: CASSQPLAGGSYNEQFF
v_call: TRBV19; j_call: TRBJ2-2; d_call: TRBD1; clone_size: NA; cdr3_nt: TGTGCCAGTAGCCTCCGGGACAGCTCGAACACCGGGGAGCTGTTTTTT; cdr3_aa: CASSLRDSSNTGELFF
v_call: TRBV7-9; j_call: TRBJ1-2; d_call: NA; clone_size: NA; cdr3_nt: TGTGCCAGCAGCCCGGGGGGCGCCGGGGGCTACACCTTC; cdr3_aa: CASSPGGAGGYTF
v_call: TRBV6-2/TRBV6-3; j_call: TRBJ2-5; d_call: TRBD2; clone_size: NA; cdr3_nt: TGTGCCAGCAGTTCTCCCCTTGAGCGGGGGGACCAAGAGACCCAGTACTTC; cdr3_aa: CASSSPLERGDQETQYF
v_call: TRBV27; j_call: TRBJ2-1; d_call: TRBD2; clone_size: NA; cdr3_nt: TGTGCCAGCAGTCTAGCGGGAGGTGTCTACAATGAGCAGTTCTTC; cdr3_aa: CASSLAGGVYNEQFF
v_call: TRBV5-6; j_call: TRBJ2-1; d_call: NA; clone_size: NA; cdr3_nt: TGTGCCAGCAGCTTGGATAGCGGAGCGATCTACAATGAGCAGTTCTTC; cdr3_aa: CASSLDSGAIYNEQFF
v_call: TRBV14; j_call: TRBJ2-1; d_call: NA; clone_size: NA; cdr3_nt: TGTGCCAGCAGCCAAGATCTTGTAGATGAGCAGTTCTTC; cdr3_aa: CASSQDLVDEQFF
v_call: TRBV24-1; j_call: TRBJ2-5; d_call: NA; clone_size: few; cdr3_nt: TGTGCCACCAGTGACCCACGGGGACAAGAGACCCAGTACTTC; cdr3_aa: CATSDPRGQETQYF
v_call: TRBV7-8; j_call: TRBJ1-3; d_call: NA; clone_size: NA; cdr3_nt: TGTGCCAGCAGCTTAGCGCAGCGGGGGGTCGGAAACACCATATATTTT; cdr3_aa: CASSLAQRGVGNTIYF
v_call: TRBV21-1; j_call: TRBJ2-5; d_call: NA; clone_size: NA; cdr3_nt: TGTGCCAGCAGCAAAATGGTAGCGGGAGGGCTGGTAGAGACCCAGTACTTC; cdr3_aa: CASSKMVAGGLVETQYF
v_call: TRBV30; j_call: TRBJ1-3; d_call: TRBD1; clone_size: NA; cdr3_nt: TGTGCCGGGATGGACAGGGGCCGAAACACCATATATTTT; cdr3_aa: CAGMDRGRNTIYF
v_call: TRBV7-2; j_call: TRBJ2-3; d_call: TRBD2; clone_size: few; cdr3_nt: TGTGCCAGCAGCTCGAGACTAGCGGGGGGCACAGATACGCAGTATTTT; cdr3_aa: CASSSRLAGGTDTQYF
v_call: TRBV7-2; j_call: TRBJ2-3; d_call: NA; clone_size: NA; cdr3_nt: TGTGCCAGCACCGGTGGGGGGTTCGGCACAGATACGCAGTATTTT; cdr3_aa: CASTGGGFGTDTQYF
v_call: TRBV18; j_call: TRBJ1-2; d_call: NA; clone_size: NA; cdr3_nt: TGTGCCAGCTCACTCAGGGCCGACGGGGGCTACACCTTC; cdr3_aa: CASSLRADGGYTF
v_call: TRBV7-2; j_call: TRBJ2-7; d_call: TRBD1; clone_size: NA; cdr3_nt: TGTGCCAGCAGACGAAGCAGGACAGGGGACTACGAGCAGTACTTC; cdr3_aa: CASRRSRTGDYEQYF
v_call: TRBV6-7; j_call: TRBJ1-1; d_call: TRBD1; clone_size: once; cdr3_nt: TGTGCCAGCACCCCTGACAGGGGCGACACTGAAGCTTTCTTT; cdr3_aa: CASTPDRGDTEAFF
v_call: TRBV5-1; j_call: TRBJ2-1; d_call: TRBD2; clone_size: NA; cdr3_nt: TGCGCCAGCAGCTGGGGACTAGCGGGAGTGAATGAGCAGTTCTTC; cdr3_aa: CASSWGLAGVNEQFF
v_call: TRBV7-8; j_call: TRBJ1-6; d_call: NA; clone_size: NA; cdr3_nt: TGTGCCAGCAGCATTACCGCCGACAGAAATAATTCACCCCTCCACTTT; cdr3_aa: CASSITADRNNSPLHF
v_call: TRBV11-2; j_call: TRBJ2-5; d_call: NA; clone_size: NA; cdr3_nt: TGTGCCAGCAGCTTAGGGAGAGACAGAGCCCAAGAGACCCAGTACTTC; cdr3_aa: CASSLGRDRAQETQYF
v_call: TRBV2; j_call: TRBJ2-2; d_call: NA; clone_size: NA; cdr3_nt: TGTGCCAGCAGTGAGGCAAGGACGGGAATCTCCGGGGAGCTGTTTTTT; cdr3_aa: CASSEARTGISGELFF
v_call: TRBV12-3/TRBV12-4; j_call: TRBJ1-5; d_call: NA; clone_size: NA; cdr3_nt: TGTGCCAGCAGTTTAACAGCCGATCTGCCCCAGCATTTT; cdr3_aa: CASSLTADLPQHF